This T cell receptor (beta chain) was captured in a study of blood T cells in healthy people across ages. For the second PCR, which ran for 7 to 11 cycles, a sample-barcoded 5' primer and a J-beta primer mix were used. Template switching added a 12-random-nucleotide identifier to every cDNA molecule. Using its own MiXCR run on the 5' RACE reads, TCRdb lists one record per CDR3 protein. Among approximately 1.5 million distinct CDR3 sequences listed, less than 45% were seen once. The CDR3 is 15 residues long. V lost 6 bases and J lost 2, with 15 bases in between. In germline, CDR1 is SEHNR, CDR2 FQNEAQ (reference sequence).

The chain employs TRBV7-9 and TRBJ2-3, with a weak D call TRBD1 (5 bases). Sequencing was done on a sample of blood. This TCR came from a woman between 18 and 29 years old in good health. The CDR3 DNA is TGTGCCAGCAGTGCATCCAGGGAAAACACAGATACGCAGTATTTT. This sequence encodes CASSASRENTDTQYF.